Listed here is a single TCR beta chain. What it binds is not known. Those patients who had chemo-refractory metastatic non-small-cell lung cancer were given focal radiation along with CTLA-4 blockade through ipilimumab. The data were taken from a study of radiotherapy plus CTLA-4 blockade in lung cancer. Overall study context: Objective responses were seen in under 20% of patients, disease control in more than 30%. Findings of the study overall: There was expansion of tumor-derived TCR clones in blood after radiotherapy plus ipilimumab. It was early blood T cell clone dynamics, with interferon-beta, that reportedly best predicted response.

This CDR3 contains 12 residues. The V gene lost 5 bases and the J gene lost 0 bases, with 5 bases spanning the gap. Germline assignment: CDR1 KGHSH and CDR2 LQKENI. The protocol was immunoSEQ multiplex PCR, while the TCRdb copy is restricted to in-frame clones and leaves out a portion. The data show tens of thousands of clones, just over 75% seen once. The source is a human donor with non-small cell lung cancer who had a partial response to radiotherapy plus ipilimumab. The sequences come from peripheral blood, collected from a patient treated with radiotherapy plus ipilimumab. V is TRBV18 and J is TRBJ2-7; D is perhaps TRBD2 (5 bases). The CDR3 bases are TGTGCCAGCTCAGGGAGCTCCTACGAGCAGTACTTC. Protein sequence: CASSGSSYEQYF.